These T cell receptor beta chains were read from a single sample in a study of CD4 T cells in relation to SARS-CoV-2 and coronaviruses. These receptors are not linked to any known antigen. Repertoires were generated with immunoSEQ multiplex PCR, while TCRdb's copy carries only in-frame clones and drops some. The sample contains tens of thousands of clones, roughly 76% of which appear only once. Sequencing input: memory CD4+ T cells from PBMCs, cultured in vitro. All receptors derive from an adult with COVID-19. The CDR3 runs from the conserved cysteine through the conserved F or W. The D gene is left open where the match is weak. Expanded clones are given a class, and other clones once, few, many or no size at all.

CDR3 protein	CDR3 DNA	D gene	V gene	J gene	clone size	CDR3 length
CAIRRLAGEDYEQYF	TGTGCCATCAGACGACTAGCGGGAGAGGACTACGAGCAGTACTTC	TRBD2	TRBV10-3	TRBJ2-7	NA	15
CAWSSGETQYF	TGTGCCTGGAGTAGCGGGGAGACCCAGTACTTC	NA	TRBV30	TRBJ2-5	NA	11
CASSEGPSGYTF	TGTGCCAGCTCAGAAGGACCCAGTGGCTACACCTTC	NA	TRBV18	TRBJ1-2	NA	12
CASSDPGQEAFF	TGTGCCAGCAGTGATCCCGGACAGGAAGCTTTCTTT	NA	TRBV6-2/TRBV6-3	TRBJ1-1	NA	12
CASSSPSRDIYGYTF	TGTGCCAGCAGTTCCCCCTCCCGGGATATCTATGGCTACACCTTC	NA	TRBV6-5	TRBJ1-2	NA	15
CAWRRTVWGTGELFF	TGTGCCTGGAGAAGGACAGTATGGGGGACCGGGGAGCTGTTTTTT	NA	TRBV30	TRBJ2-2	NA	15
CASSQMVSSYEQYF	TGTGCCAGCAGCCAAATGGTTAGCTCCTACGAGCAGTACTTC	NA	TRBV3-1/TRBV3-2	TRBJ2-7	NA	14
CASSRPGQGASGYTF	TGTGCCAGCAGCCGGCCGGGACAGGGGGCTTCTGGCTACACCTTC	TRBD1	TRBV7-2	TRBJ1-2	NA	15
CASNELAGIRELFF	TGTGCCAGCAACGAACTAGCGGGAATAAGGGAGCTGTTTTTT	TRBD2	TRBV7-8	TRBJ2-2	NA	14
CASSYGQIKLYTEAFF	TGTGCCAGCAGTTACGGACAGATTAAGCTGTACACTGAAGCTTTCTTT	NA	TRBV6-5	TRBJ1-1	NA	16
CASSFQGGEKLFF	TGTGCCAGCAGCTTTCAGGGTGGGGAAAAACTGTTTTTT	NA	TRBV7-9	TRBJ1-4	NA	13
CASSIDYRLATYNEQFF	TGTGCCAGTAGTATAGATTACAGACTAGCTACCTACAATGAGCAGTTCTTC	TRBD2	TRBV19	TRBJ2-1	NA	17
CASRTNWGAQYF	TGTGCCAGCAGGACTAACTGGGGCGCGCAGTATTTT	NA	TRBV28	TRBJ2-3	once	12
CASSQGGVGYTF	TGTGCCAGCAGCCAAGGAGGGGTCGGCTACACCTTC	NA	TRBV3-1/TRBV3-2	TRBJ1-2	NA	12
CASSVTTSGRAGELFF	TGTGCCAGCAGCGTAACTACTAGCGGGAGGGCCGGGGAGCTGTTTTTT	TRBD2	TRBV5-4	TRBJ2-2	NA	16
CASSLLYSGANVLTF	TGTGCCAGCAGTTTGCTGTACTCTGGGGCCAACGTCCTGACTTTC	NA	TRBV27	TRBJ2-6	NA	15
CASSLNSINEQFF	TGTGCCAGCAGCTTAAACTCTATCAATGAGCAGTTCTTC	NA	TRBV11-3	TRBJ2-1	NA	13
CALRGSYNEQFF	TGTGCCTTGCGGGGCTCCTACAATGAGCAGTTCTTC	NA	TRBV27	TRBJ2-1	few	12
CASSQKSPAGDEQYF	TGTGCCAGCAGCCAAAAGAGCCCGGCGGGGGACGAGCAGTACTTC	TRBD2	TRBV3-1/TRBV3-2	TRBJ2-7	NA	15
CASSPSGTSGSDEQFF	TGTGCCAGCTCACCCTCCGGGACTAGCGGGAGCGATGAGCAGTTCTTC	TRBD2	TRBV18	TRBJ2-1	NA	16
CATSRVGDEQYF	TGTGCCACCAGCAGAGTTGGCGACGAGCAGTACTTC	NA	TRBV15	TRBJ2-7	NA	12
CAWSHPGQGAENEQFF	TGTGCCTGGAGTCACCCGGGACAGGGGGCCGAGAATGAGCAGTTCTTC	TRBD1	TRBV30	TRBJ2-1	once	16
CASSVAVRSEQYF	TGTGCCAGCAGCGTAGCTGTTCGAAGTGAGCAGTACTTC	NA	TRBV9	TRBJ2-7	NA	13
CASSLTPLGLAGVNSGGDTQYF	TGTGCCAGTAGTCTAACCCCACTGGGACTAGCGGGAGTTAATAGTGGAGGAGATACGCAGTATTTT	TRBD2	TRBV19	TRBJ2-3	NA	22
CASSFGRTSGTTYEQYF	TGCGCCAGCAGCTTTGGAAGGACTAGCGGGACCACCTACGAGCAGTACTTC	TRBD2	TRBV5-1	TRBJ2-7	NA	17
CASSLGTGVTEAFF	TGCGCCAGCAGCTTGGGGACAGGGGTGACTGAAGCTTTCTTT	TRBD1	TRBV5-1	TRBJ1-1	NA	14
CATSSSSYEQYF	TGTGCCACCAGCAGCAGCTCCTACGAGCAGTACTTC	NA	TRBV15	TRBJ2-7	NA	12
CAWSVQGVGNSPLHF	TGTGCCTGGAGTGTACAGGGGGTCGGTAATTCACCCCTCCACTTT	TRBD1	TRBV30	TRBJ1-6	NA	15
CASSLALHDSSEAFF	TGCGCCAGCAGCTTGGCCCTACACGACTCATCTGAAGCTTTCTTT	NA	TRBV5-1	TRBJ1-1	NA	15
CASSPARLLALTGELFF	TGCGCCAGCAGCCCAGCCCGACTTCTTGCGCTCACCGGGGAGCTGTTTTTT	NA	TRBV4-3	TRBJ2-2	NA	17
CASSHDRTSGSNEQFF	TGTGCCAGCAGCCATGACAGGACTAGCGGGAGCAATGAGCAGTTCTTC	TRBD2	TRBV7-2	TRBJ2-1	few	16
CASSFMGEGSYGYTF	TGTGCCAGCAGTTTTATGGGGGAGGGGAGCTATGGCTACACCTTC	NA	TRBV28	TRBJ1-2	NA	15
CASSPGRGGTNEKLFF	TGCGCCAGCAGCCCCGGTAGGGGAGGCACTAATGAAAAACTGTTTTTT	NA	TRBV5-1	TRBJ1-4	NA	16
CSGYKDTQYF	TGCAGTGGATACAAAGATACGCAGTATTTT	NA	TRBV20-1	TRBJ2-3	NA	10
CASSALQGAGELFF	TGTGCCAGCAGCGCCTTACAGGGGGCCGGGGAGCTGTTTTTT	TRBD1	TRBV9	TRBJ2-2	NA	14
CASSQVESWAEAFF	TGCGCCAGCAGCCAAGTCGAGTCTTGGGCTGAAGCTTTCTTT	NA	TRBV4-1	TRBJ1-1	few	14
CASVVIAGDTDTQYF	TGTGCCAGCGTTGTTATAGCGGGAGACACAGATACGCAGTATTTT	NA	TRBV21-1	TRBJ2-3	once	15
CASSRTSGQETQYF	TGCGCCAGCAGCAGGACGAGTGGCCAAGAGACCCAGTACTTC	NA	TRBV5-1	TRBJ2-5	NA	14
CASSLASGGLNEQYF	TGTGCCAGCAGCTTAGCATCAGGGGGGTTGAACGAGCAGTACTTC	NA	TRBV11-2	TRBJ2-7	once	15
CASSRGQGAGTGELFF	TGTGCCAGCAGCCGAGGACAGGGGGCGGGGACCGGGGAGCTGTTTTTT	TRBD1	TRBV4-2	TRBJ2-2	NA	16
CASSLWREGPETQYF	TGTGCCAGCAGCTTGTGGAGGGAGGGCCCCGAGACCCAGTACTTC	TRBD2	TRBV5-4	TRBJ2-5	NA	15
CASNYIAGVDTGELFF	TGTGCCAGCAACTATATAGCGGGCGTTGACACCGGGGAGCTGTTTTTT	TRBD2	TRBV5-4	TRBJ2-2	few	16
CASSLIAGGIYNEQFF	TGTGCCAGCAGCTTGATTGCGGGAGGGATTTACAATGAGCAGTTCTTC	TRBD2	TRBV5-6	TRBJ2-1	NA	16
CASSSGTGTTYNEQFF	TGTGCCAGCAGCTCCGGGACAGGGACGACCTACAATGAGCAGTTCTTC	TRBD1	TRBV28	TRBJ2-1	NA	16
CASSTAGGDTGELFF	TGTGCCAGCAGCACCGCAGGGGGTGACACCGGGGAGCTGTTTTTT	TRBD1	TRBV7-2	TRBJ2-2	NA	15
CASNPPRPNNEQFF	TGTGCCAGCAACCCACCGAGACCCAACAATGAGCAGTTCTTC	NA	TRBV6-2/TRBV6-3	TRBJ2-1	NA	14
CASRLIEGSEAFF	TGTGCCAGTAGACTCATCGAAGGGTCTGAAGCTTTCTTT	NA	TRBV19	TRBJ1-1	NA	13
CASSLGADGEEKLFF	TGTGCCAGCAGCTTAGGGGCAGACGGGGAGGAAAAACTGTTTTTT	NA	TRBV7-2	TRBJ1-4	NA	15
CASSPPSSGKLFF	TGTGCCAGCTCACCCCCCTCTAGTGGAAAACTGTTTTTT	NA	TRBV18	TRBJ1-4	NA	13
CASSYLTQETQYF	TGTGCCAGCAGTTACTTGACCCAAGAGACCCAGTACTTC	NA	TRBV6-2/TRBV6-3	TRBJ2-5	NA	13
CASSQEEGRGYEQFF	TGTGCCAGCAGCCAAGAAGAAGGCAGGGGTTATGAGCAGTTCTTC	NA	TRBV3-1/TRBV3-2	TRBJ2-1	NA	15
CASTRQGRPEQFF	TGTGCCAGCACCAGACAGGGCCGTCCAGAGCAGTTCTTC	TRBD1	TRBV6-5	TRBJ2-1	NA	13
CASSVGEDTQYF	TGTGCCAGCAGCGTAGGTGAAGATACGCAGTATTTT	NA	TRBV9	TRBJ2-3	once	12
CASSLSGQETQYF	TGTGCCAGCTCACTAAGCGGCCAAGAGACCCAGTACTTC	NA	TRBV18	TRBJ2-5	NA	13
CATSRERQGGYEQYF	TGTGCCACCAGCAGAGAAAGACAGGGTGGCTACGAGCAGTACTTC	TRBD1	TRBV15	TRBJ2-7	NA	15
CASSWGGRDNYGYTF	TGTGCCAGCAGCTGGGGAGGCAGGGACAATTATGGCTACACCTTC	NA	TRBV7-9	TRBJ1-2	NA	15
CASSLGVRSGQGFYEQYF	TGTGCCAGCAGCTTGGGAGTTCGGTCGGGACAGGGTTTCTACGAGCAGTACTTC	TRBD1	TRBV5-4	TRBJ2-7	NA	18
CASSYRDRGFYEQYF	TGTGCCAGCAGTTACAGGGACAGGGGGTTCTACGAGCAGTACTTC	TRBD1	TRBV6-5	TRBJ2-7	NA	15
CASQFRSAQHF	TGTGCCAGCCAATTTCGCTCGGCCCAGCATTTT	NA	TRBV21-1	TRBJ1-5	few	11
CASSLYAQSYEQYF	TGTGCCAGCAGCTTATATGCCCAATCGTACGAGCAGTACTTC	NA	TRBV7-8	TRBJ2-7	NA	14